The 7 T cell receptor beta chains reported below all come from one sample, sequenced in a study of T cells in Graves' hyperthyroidism and ophthalmopathy. It was RNA transcripts that yielded the amplified TCR beta CDR3 regions. Using the HTBI primer set, a first-round RT-PCR was run on the TCR CDR3. A single record per CDR3 protein comes from TCRdb applying MiXCR to the multiplex PCR reads. The sample lists under 250,000 distinct CDR3 sequences; roughly a sixth were seen once. The sample consisted of blood. These receptor sequences come from a woman between 45 and 65 years old with Graves' hyperthyroidism.

This clonotype has at least ten counts. The chain employs TRBV11-3 and TRBJ2-2, with 10 bases that match TRBD2. The CDR3 is 16 residues long. Germline V lookup: CDR1 SGHNT, CDR2 YENEEA. J was trimmed by 4 bases and V by 1 base; bases with no gene match: 3. The CDR3 bases are TGTGCCAGCAGCTTAGTCCTAGCGGGAGTCACCGGGGAGCTGTTTTTT. It is translated as CASSLVLAGVTGELFF.

There are many counts of this clonotype. V usage is TRBV3-1 and J usage is TRBJ1-1; D unresolved. V lost 0 bases, J lost 0 bases, and 8 bases lay in between. CDR3 length: 15 residues. Germline assignment: CDR1 LGHDT and CDR2 YNNKEL (reference sequence). CDR3 protein: CASSQDHRLNTEAFF. CDR3 in DNA: TGTGCCAGCAGCCAAGATCATAGGTTGAACACTGAAGCTTTCTTT.

This clonotype was observed at least ten times. The V and J genes are TRBV11-3 and TRBJ1-4; tentative D call: TRBD1 (5 bases). Germline-derived CDR1 and CDR2 are SGHNT and YENEEA. The CDR3 runs 15 residues. Trimming removed 5 bases from V and 3 bases from J, with 13 bases in between. CDR3 bases: TGTGCCAGCAGCCAAGACAGCCTTTCTAATGAAAAACTGTTTTTT. Translation gives CASSQDSLSNEKLFF.

This clonotype occurred a few times. With a much larger clone just one base away, this may be a read error. This rearrangement joins TRBV5-1 to TRBJ2-1; D remains unclear. The germline CDR1 and CDR2 sequences are SGHRS and YFSETQ. The CDR3 is 14 residues long. CDR3 bases: TGCGCCAGCAGCTCGGGCGACGCAAACAATGAGCAGTCCTTC. Protein product: CASSSGDANNEQSF.

The V and J genes are TRBV25-1 and TRBJ2-1; 10 bases agree with TRBD2. Trimming took 1 base from V and 5 from J; bases not matched to a gene: 8. The CDR3 sequence is 17 residues long. The V gene's germline CDR1 is MGHDK and CDR2 SYGVNS. As DNA, the CDR3 is TGTGCCAGCAGTGAATTCTGGCTAGCGGGAGATAACAATGAGCAGTTCTTC. It encodes CASSEFWLAGDNNEQFF.

A few counts support this clonotype. The chain combines TRBV18 with TRBJ1-1, with D hard to call. Trimming stripped 2 bases from V and 1 base from J, with 20 bases between. This CDR3 region has 18 residues. CDR1 KGHSH and CDR2 LQKENI come from the germline V gene. The CDR3: CASSPVRMQDRKNTEAFF. CDR3 bases: TGTGCCAGCTCACCAGTGAGAATGCAGGATAGAAAGAACACTGAAGCTTTCTTT.

J is TRBJ2-7 and V is TRBV12-3 or TRBV12-4; D possibly corresponds to TRBD2 (7 bases). The length of the CDR3 is 16 residues. Trimming removed 3 bases from V and 3 bases from J, with 18 bases in between. The CDR3 DNA follows: TGTGCCAGCAGTTTCCCTGGGGGGGCCTCCGGCTACGAGCAGTACTTC. Translated: CASSFPGGASGYEQYF.